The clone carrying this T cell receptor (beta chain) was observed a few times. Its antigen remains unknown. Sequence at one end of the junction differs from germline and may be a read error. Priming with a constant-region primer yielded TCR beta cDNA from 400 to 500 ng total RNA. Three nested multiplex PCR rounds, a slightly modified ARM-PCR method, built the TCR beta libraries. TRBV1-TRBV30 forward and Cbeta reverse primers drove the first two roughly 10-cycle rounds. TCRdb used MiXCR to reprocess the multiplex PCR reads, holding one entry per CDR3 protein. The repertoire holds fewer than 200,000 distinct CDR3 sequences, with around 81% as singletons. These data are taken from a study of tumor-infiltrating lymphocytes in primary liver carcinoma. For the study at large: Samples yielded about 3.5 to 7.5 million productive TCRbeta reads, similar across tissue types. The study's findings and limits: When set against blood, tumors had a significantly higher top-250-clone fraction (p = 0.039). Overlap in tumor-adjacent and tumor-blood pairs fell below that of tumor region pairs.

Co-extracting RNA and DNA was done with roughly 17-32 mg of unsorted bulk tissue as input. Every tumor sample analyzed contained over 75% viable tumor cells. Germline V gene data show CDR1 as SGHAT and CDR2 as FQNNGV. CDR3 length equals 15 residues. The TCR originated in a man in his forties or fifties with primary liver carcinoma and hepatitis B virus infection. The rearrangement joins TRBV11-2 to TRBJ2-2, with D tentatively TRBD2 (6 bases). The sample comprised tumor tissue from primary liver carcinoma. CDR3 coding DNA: TGTGTCAGCAGCCATGTCCGGGGGAGGACCGGGGAGCTATTCTTT. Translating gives CVSSHVRGRTGELFF.